A single sample is the source of the 27 T cell receptor beta chains below, sequenced in a study of blood T cell repertoires in COVID-19. TCRdb's table, derived via immunoSEQ multiplex PCR, lists solely in-frame clones and lacks some. The sample holds around 100,000 clones, roughly four fifths seen once. Sequenced sample: peripheral blood. These TCRs come from a man aged 70-80 years with active or convalescent COVID-19.

The rearrangement joins TRBV28 to TRBJ1-1; a possible D gene is TRBD1 (5 bases). The ends were cut back, 6 bases at V and 7 bases at J, with 18 bases in the middle. This CDR3 has 14 residues. Germline CDR1 reads MDHEN; CDR2 reads SYDVKM. Here the CDR3 DNA reads TGTGCCAGCAGCTCCCCGGGACTCCTCCGTGAAGCTTTCTTT. It specifies CASSSPGLLREAFF.

V usage is TRBV5-1 and J usage is TRBJ1-2; 7 positions match TRBD1. The CDR3 extends over 14 amino acids. CDR1 and CDR2 from the germline V gene are SGHRS and YFSETQ. Trimming removed 3 bases from V and 2 bases from J; junction bases left unmatched: 4. DNA of the CDR3: TGCGCCAGCAGCTCCCAGGGACAGAACTATGGCTACACCTTC. This gives the protein CASSSQGQNYGYTF.

This sequence joins TRBV5-1 and TRBJ2-7, with TRBD2 identical over 8 bases. CDR1 and CDR2 from the germline V gene are SGHRS and YFSETQ. This CDR3 contains 19 residues. V trimming: 0 bases; J trimming: 5 bases; junction bases outside the gene matches: 19. CDR3 loop: CASSLGGPSVAGGENEQYF. The CDR3 DNA reads as TGCGCCAGCAGCTTGGGTGGTCCTTCGGTTGCGGGAGGTGAGAACGAGCAGTACTTC.

The rearrangement links TRBV14 to TRBJ1-3; D remains ambiguous. The V gene's germline CDR1 is SGHDN and CDR2 FVKESK. The CDR3 has 14 residues. Trimming shortened V by 4 bases and J by 0 bases, and 7 bases separated the two germline ends. In nucleotides, the CDR3 is TGTGCCAGCAGCCTTTATTCCTCTGGAAACACCATATATTTT. Encoded protein: CASSLYSSGNTIYF.

V usage is TRBV5-1 and J usage is TRBJ2-7; 7 bases align to TRBD1. V shed 4 bases and J 4 bases; nucleotides not matched to a gene: 11. Per germline, CDR1 SGHRS and CDR2 YFSETQ. CDR3 length equals 15 residues. CDR3 DNA: TGCGCCAGCAGCCCCGAGACAGGGACGAGGTACGAGCAGTACTTC. As protein: CASSPETGTRYEQYF.

This clone was detected a few times. The chain joins TRBV6-5 to TRBJ1-1; D is ambiguous. V was pared by 0 bases and J by 11 bases, with 13 bases between. CDR1 and CDR2 from the germline V gene are MNHEY and SVGAGI. The CDR3 totals 13 residues. CDR3 loop: CASSYSNDARAFF. CDR3 DNA: TGTGCCAGCAGTTACTCAAATGATGCACGGGCTTTCTTT.

The chain combines TRBV27 with TRBJ2-4; D is possibly TRBD1 (5 bases). The germline CDR1 and CDR2 sequences are MNHEY and SMNVEV (reference sequence). The V gene lost 6 bases and the J gene lost 0 bases, with 15 bases spanning the gap. The CDR3 contains 16 residues. CDR3 in amino acids: CASRGHSLLAKNIQYF. The CDR3 DNA reads TGTGCCAGCAGAGGACACAGCTTGTTAGCCAAAAACATTCAGTACTTC.

This clone was detected only once. The V and J genes are TRBV18 and TRBJ2-1; 9 nucleotides align to TRBD1. Germline V gene data show CDR1 as KGHSH and CDR2 as LQKENI. Trimming removed 1 base from V and 7 bases from J; junction bases left unmatched: 5. CDR3 length equals 15 residues. CDR3 sequence reads: CASSPQQGAKNEQFF. In DNA form, the CDR3 reads TGTGCCAGCTCACCACAACAGGGGGCTAAAAATGAGCAGTTCTTC.

The V call is TRBV29-1, the J call TRBJ1-2; D might be TRBD1 (5 bases). This CDR3 has 12 amino acids. Germline-derived CDR1 and CDR2 are SQVTM and ANQGSEA. V was pared by 2 bases and J by 3 bases, with 7 bases between. The CDR3 loop is CSVEKGDYGYTF. CDR3 nucleotide sequence: TGCAGCGTTGAAAAAGGGGACTATGGCTACACCTTC.

The chain combines TRBV28 with TRBJ2-7, with TRBD2 identical over 7 bases. Germline V gene lookup returns CDR1 MDHEN and CDR2 SYDVKM. The CDR3 length is 12 residues. The V segment lost 7 bases and the J segment 7 bases; nucleotides outside the gene matches: 7. The CDR3: CASTSGALEQYF. The DNA of the CDR3 is TGTGCCAGCACCAGCGGGGCCCTGGAGCAGTACTTC.

This clone was observed a single time. The chain joins TRBV27 to TRBJ1-2; no clear D. The CDR3 length is 14 residues. CDR1 and CDR2 (germline): MNHEY, SMNVEV (reference sequence). Trimming stripped 0 bases from V and 4 bases from J, with 9 bases between. The CDR3 here is CASSLSPGSYGYTF. In DNA, the CDR3 is TGTGCCAGCAGTTTATCGCCGGGGAGCTATGGCTACACCTTC.

The chain combines TRBV5-1 with TRBJ2-7; D is possibly TRBD2 (5 bases). The CDR3 length is 13 residues. Deletions cut 1 base from V and 0 bases from J, with 5 bases between. Per the germline V gene, CDR1 is SGHRS and CDR2 is YFSETQ. The CDR3 loop reads CASSLRDSYEQYF. The CDR3 DNA is TGCGCCAGCAGCTTGCGGGACTCCTACGAGCAGTACTTC. Using reference TRBV5-1 and TRBJ2-7 for the parts outside the CDR3, the full variable domain is KAGVTQTPRYLIKTRGQQVTLSCSPISGHRSVSWYQQTPGQGLQFLFEYFSETQRNKGNFPGRFSGRQFSNSRSEMNVSTLELGDSALYLCASSLRDSYEQYFGPGTRLTVT.

This clone was seen just once. V is TRBV5-4 and J is TRBJ2-5; D might be TRBD2 (7 bases). Germline V gene lookup returns CDR1 SGHNT and CDR2 YYREEE (reference sequence). V lost 0 bases to trimming and J lost 6 bases, with 12 bases between them. This CDR3 has 14 amino acids. The CDR3 DNA reads TGTGCCAGCAGCTTGGAGGGAGGGGACAAGACCCAGTACTTC. It is translated as CASSLEGGDKTQYF.

CDR3 amino acids: CASSATGSNQPQHF. CDR3 DNA: TGTGCCAGCAGTGCAACAGGGAGCAATCAGCCCCAGCATTTT. The rearrangement joins TRBV2 to TRBJ1-5; tentative D call: TRBD1 (6 bases). V shed 4 bases and J shed 1 base, with 8 bases lying between them. The CDR3 extends over 14 amino acids. Germline lookup yields CDR1 SNHLY and CDR2 FYNNEI.

The chain is built from TRBV6-5 and TRBJ1-5; D is unclear. V was clipped by 4 bases and J by 6 bases, with 19 bases between them. CDR3 length equals 16 residues. From germline, CDR1 is MNHEY and CDR2 SVGAGI. In DNA, the CDR3 is TGTGCCAGCAGTTTGGTGGGCCCTCGGTCAGGTCAGCCCCAGCATTTT. As protein: CASSLVGPRSGQPQHF.

The chain couples TRBV3-1 (or the pseudogene TRBV3-2) to TRBJ1-1; 11 bases agree with TRBD1. V shed 4 bases, J shed 0 bases, and the junction held 7 bases outside the gene matches. The CDR3 loop spans 17 amino acids. Per germline, CDR1 LGHDT and CDR2 YNNKEL (reference sequence). In DNA form, the CDR3 reads TGTGCCAGCAGCCCCTGGACAGGGGGCTCTTTGAACACTGAAGCTTTCTTT. Translating gives CASSPWTGGSLNTEAFF.

The chain joins TRBV10-1 to TRBJ1-2; perhaps TRBD1 as D (6 bases). In germline, CDR1 is WNHNN, CDR2 SYGVQD (reference sequence). Deletions cut 8 bases from V and 5 bases from J, with 15 bases between. The CDR3 has 13 amino acids. The CDR3 protein is CASSSGTLYGYTF. CDR3 DNA: TGCGCCAGCTCCTCCGGGACACTTTATGGCTACACCTTC.

The chain uses TRBV5-4 and TRBJ2-5, with 10 bases matching TRBD2. Germline CDR1 reads SGHNT; CDR2 reads YYREEE (reference sequence). This CDR3 contains 17 residues. The ends lost 4 bases at V and 5 bases at J; junction bases unmatched: 14. CDR3 coding DNA: TGTGCCAGCAGCCCTCGGCCAGCGGGAGGGCCGCGGGAGACCCAGTACTTC. As protein: CASSPRPAGGPRETQYF. The complete variable domain, with remaining parts taken from reference TRBV5-4 and TRBJ2-5, reads ETGVTQSPTHLIKTRGQQVTLRCSSQSGHNTVSWYQQALGQGPQFIFQYYREEENGRGNFPPRFSGLQFPNYSSELNVNALELDDSALYLCASSPRPAGGPRETQYFGPGTRLLVL.

The chain links TRBV5-1 to TRBJ2-1; D is perhaps TRBD2 (5 bases). This CDR3 region has 12 residues. The V gene lost 1 base and the J gene lost 10 bases, with 9 bases spanning the gap. Germline V gives CDR1 SGHRS, CDR2 YFSETQ. CDR3 sequence (DNA): TGCGCCAGCAGCTTGCGGGATAACGAGCAGTTCTTC. Translated: CASSLRDNEQFF.

The rearrangement joins TRBV5-3 to TRBJ2-7; 10 positions match TRBD2. TRBV5-3 is classed as an ORF, of uncertain function. With 2 bases clipped from V and 6 bases from J, the junction kept 5 bases outside the gene matches. The CDR3 covers 14 residues. CDR3 sequence (DNA): TGTGCCAGAAGCTTCTTAGCGGGAGGTCTCGAGCAGTACTTC. Translation gives CARSFLAGGLEQYF.

The chain is built from TRBV30 and TRBJ2-2; 8 nucleotides agree with TRBD1. Per germline, CDR1 GTSNPN and CDR2 SVGIG (reference sequence). V lost 0 bases and J lost 6; bases outside the gene matches: 6. This CDR3 spans 15 amino acids. CDR3 sequence reads: CAWSVRQGAAGELFF. The CDR3 coding sequence is TGTGCCTGGAGTGTACGGCAGGGGGCGGCCGGGGAGCTGTTTTTT.

The rearrangement joins TRBV11-1 to TRBJ1-5; perhaps TRBD1 as D (5 bases). The CDR3 contains 13 residues. CDR1 is SGHAT, CDR2 FQDESV, per germline (reference sequence). V dropped 3 bases and J dropped 5 bases, with 8 bases sitting between them. DNA for the CDR3: TGTGCCAGCAGCTTGGGACTAGATCAGCCCCAGCATTTT. This translates into CASSLGLDQPQHF.

The chain combines TRBV19 with TRBJ2-3; D uncertain. From germline, CDR1 is LNHDA and CDR2 SQIVND (reference sequence). V was clipped by 4 bases and J by 0 bases, with 2 bases between them. This CDR3 contains 12 residues. The CDR3 reads CASSTSTDTQYF. The CDR3 DNA follows: TGTGCCAGTAGTACAAGCACAGATACGCAGTATTTT.

J is TRBJ2-5 and V is TRBV7-6; 12 nucleotides align to TRBD2. Unmatched junction bases numbered 9, after V lost 5 bases and J lost 2 bases. The CDR3 runs to 17 residues. CDR1 and CDR2 (germline): SGHVS, FNYEAQ. CDR3 amino acids: CASSEGLAGGGQETQYF. In DNA form, the CDR3 reads TGTGCCAGCAGCGAGGGACTAGCGGGCGGGGGACAAGAGACCCAGTACTTC.

The V call is TRBV7-9, the J call TRBJ1-4, with no clear D. The CDR3 sequence is 14 residues long. Germline V gene sequence: CDR1 SEHNR, CDR2 FQNEAQ (reference sequence). The germline V and J ends were trimmed by 5 bases and 1 base, with 8 bases remaining between them. The DNA of the CDR3 is TGTGCCAGCAGCGCCGGGTTAACTAATGAAAAACTGTTTTTT. This gives the protein CASSAGLTNEKLFF.

This chain uses TRBV7-8 with TRBJ2-5; D is perhaps TRBD2 (7 bases). The germline gives CDR1 SGHVS, CDR2 FQNEAQ. The CDR3 is made up of 15 amino acids. V was trimmed by 4 bases and J by 5 bases, leaving 17 bases between them. In nucleotides, the CDR3 is TGTGCCAGCAGCTCCAGTGGAGGGGGGGGCGAGACCCAGTACTTC. This sequence encodes CASSSSGGGGETQYF.

V gene TRBV19 combines with J gene TRBJ2-7, with a possible D match to TRBD1 (6 bases). The V end lost 5 bases, the J end lost 2 bases, and 10 bases lay between the germline ends. Germline CDR1 is LNHDA and CDR2 is SQIVND (reference sequence). This CDR3 has 13 residues. The CDR3 DNA reads as TGTGCCAGTAGTCTCCGGACAGCCTACGAGCAGTACTTC. It yields the protein CASSLRTAYEQYF.